Following are 31 T cell receptor beta chains from one sample sequenced in a study of cytomegalovirus exposure and HLA in healthy donors. PCR used 60 Vbeta primers and 13 Jbeta primers. Measured with immunoSEQ multiplex PCR; TCRdb has only the in-frame clones, and not every one. This sample has approximately 180,000 clones, with about three quarters found just once. Source material: PBMCs. These receptor sequences come from a woman between 40 and 50 years old in good health and CMV-seronegative.

This clone has just a few counts. The chain uses TRBV10-3 and TRBJ1-4, with a tentative D call TRBD1 (6 bases). Germline V lookup: CDR1 ENHRY, CDR2 SYGVKD. The CDR3 spans 14 residues. V was clipped by 10 bases and J by 4 bases, with 16 bases between them. The CDR3 DNA reads TGTGCCACGAGAGACGACAGGAGTAATGAAAAACTGTTTTTT. Protein product: CATRDDRSNEKLFF.

The V gene is TRBV6-5, the J gene TRBJ2-7; 7 bases are shared with TRBD2. Trimming at V came to 0 bases and at J to 0 bases, leaving 2 bases not matched to a gene. This CDR3 contains 15 residues. The germline CDR1 and CDR2 sequences are MNHEY and SVGAGI. The CDR3, as DNA: TGTGCCAGCAGTTACTCACTAGCGAGCTCCTACGAGCAGTACTTC. It translates to CASSYSLASSYEQYF.

This clone has only one observation. V is TRBV6-5 and J is TRBJ1-3; 8 nucleotides match TRBD1. The J segment lost 4 bases and the V segment lost 3 bases, leaving 2 bases of the junction unmatched. CDR1 is MNHEY and CDR2 is SVGAGI in the germline V gene. The CDR3 has 14 amino acids. The CDR3 region is CASSYGDRGNTIYF. In nucleotides, the CDR3 is TGTGCCAGCAGTTATGGGGACAGGGGAAACACCATATATTTT.

A word on this clone: The germline gene is not matched at one end of the junction; a read error may be the cause. The chain joins TRBV5-6 to TRBJ1-2; a possible D gene is TRBD1 (6 bases). This CDR3 region has 13 residues. Germline V gene data show CDR1 as SGHDT and CDR2 as YYEEEE. The CDR3 nucleotides are TGTGCCAGCAGCTTGGATACAGGGCCTGGCCACACCTTC. The encoded protein is CASSLDTGPGHTF.

The rearrangement uses TRBV4-1 and TRBJ1-1; no clear D gene. V was clipped by 0 bases and J by 0 bases, with 8 bases between them. Germline V gives CDR1 MGHRA, CDR2 YSYEKL. This CDR3 comprises 15 residues. The CDR3 sequence: CASSQEWELNTEAFF. CDR3 sequence (DNA): TGCGCCAGCAGCCAAGAATGGGAGTTGAACACTGAAGCTTTCTTT.

The genes are TRBV18 and TRBJ2-3; 10 nucleotides match TRBD2. The V gene end was trimmed by 1 base and the J gene end by 4 bases; junction bases not matched to a gene: 5. Germline lookup yields CDR1 KGHSH and CDR2 LQKENI. This CDR3 is 16 amino acids long. CDR3 nucleotide sequence: TGTGCCAGCTCACCACGGTCTAGCGGGAGTGCAGATACGCAGTATTTT. Protein product: CASSPRSSGSADTQYF. Full variable domain (outside the CDR3, taken from reference TRBV18 and TRBJ2-3): NAGVMQNPRHLVRRRGQEARLRCSPMKGHSHVYWYRQLPEEGLKFMVYLQKENIIDESGMPKERFSAEFPKEGPSILRIQQVVRGDSAAYFCASSPRSSGSADTQYFGPGTRLTVL.

The V gene is TRBV14, the J gene TRBJ2-3, with a weak D call TRBD2 (6 bases). Germline-derived CDR1 and CDR2 are SGHDN and FVKESK. The V and J ends lost 0 bases and 4 bases respectively, with 8 bases between them. The length of the CDR3 is 14 residues. The CDR3: CASSQELAPDTQYF. The CDR3 nucleotides read TGTGCCAGCAGCCAAGAACTAGCCCCAGATACGCAGTATTTT.

V and J are TRBV7-9 and TRBJ1-5; possibly TRBD1 for D (6 bases). The ends were cut back, 5 bases at V and 3 bases at J, with 14 bases in the middle. Germline V lookup: CDR1 SEHNR, CDR2 FQNEAQ (reference sequence). The CDR3 spans 15 residues. The CDR3 nucleotides are TGTGCCAGCAGCAAAGTCCCGGGACACAATCAGCCCCAGCATTTT. Protein product: CASSKVPGHNQPQHF.

The V and J genes are TRBV19 and TRBJ2-1, with 7 bases fitting TRBD1. The CDR3 spans 16 residues. Looked up from germline, CDR1 is LNHDA and CDR2 is SQIVND (reference sequence). The junction had 17 bases not matched to a gene; V was cut back by 6 bases and J by 9 bases. In nucleotides, the CDR3 is TGTGCCAGTAGCCAAGGGGGACAGCTTATAGGGGGTGAGCAGTTCTTC. This sequence encodes CASSQGGQLIGGEQFF. Full variable domain (rest looked up from reference TRBV19 and TRBJ2-1): DGGITQSPKYLFRKEGQNVTLSCEQNLNHDAMYWYRQDPGQGLRLIYYSQIVNDFQKGDIAEGYSVSREKKESFPLTVTSAQKNPTAFYLCASSQGGQLIGGEQFFGPGTRLTVL.

Notes on this clone: The sample has other DNA sequences that encode this CDR3 too. V is TRBV7-3 and J is TRBJ2-2; 15 bases map to TRBD2. The ends lost 3 bases at V and 5 bases at J; junction bases unmatched: 1. CDR3 length equals 16 residues. In germline, CDR1 is SGHTA, CDR2 FQGTGA. The CDR3 DNA follows: TGTGCCAGCAGCTTGGGACTAGCGGGAGGAACCGGGGAGCTGTTTTTT. Protein: CASSLGLAGGTGELFF.

V usage is TRBV20-1 and J usage is TRBJ1-1; the D gene is possibly TRBD1 (5 bases). Trimming pared 6 bases from V and 4 bases from J, leaving 6 bases between. The CDR3 contains 10 residues. Per the germline V gene, CDR1 is DFQATT and CDR2 is SNEGSKA (reference sequence). The CDR3: CSARATEAFF. The CDR3 nucleotides are TGCAGTGCCAGGGCCACTGAAGCTTTCTTT.

This clone was counted a few times. J is TRBJ2-7 and V is TRBV29-1, with D perhaps matching TRBD1 (5 bases). Germline V gene lookup returns CDR1 SQVTM and CDR2 ANQGSEA. Trimming took off 4 bases at V and 5 bases at J, with 24 bases between the two ends. The CDR3 is 16 residues long. The CDR3 loop reads CSVVGRPIGELNEQYV. The CDR3 bases are TGCAGCGTTGTTGGTCGTCCTATAGGGGAATTAAACGAGCAGTACGTC.

The chain employs TRBV7-9 and TRBJ1-1, with D perhaps TRBD1 (6 bases). Germline V gene lookup returns CDR1 SEHNR and CDR2 FQNEAQ (reference sequence). V lost 0 bases and J lost 1, with 9 bases in between. CDR3 size: 15 residues. The CDR3 coding sequence is TGTGCCAGCAGCTTAGCAGGACAGACGAACACTGAAGCTTTCTTT. Its translation: CASSLAGQTNTEAFF.

The chain uses TRBV7-2 and TRBJ1-5; unclear D gene. Germline CDR1 reads SGHTA; CDR2 reads FQGNSA. V lost 0 bases, J lost 11 bases, and 20 bases lay in between. This CDR3 is 16 amino acids long. The CDR3 nucleotides read TGTGCCAGCAGCTTAGCCCACGGTGGGAGAATATCAGCCCAGCATTTT. This translates into CASSLAHGGRISAQHF.

This chain connects TRBV9 to TRBJ2-3; TRBD1 matches at 10 bases. With V trimmed by 4 bases and J by 4 bases, 21 bases remained unmatched. The CDR3 has 20 residues. The V gene's germline CDR1 is SGDLS and CDR2 YYNGEE. CDR3 sequence: CASSTSLGRDRGGFSDTQYF. For the CDR3, the DNA is TGTGCCAGCAGCACGAGCCTGGGACGGGACAGGGGAGGTTTTTCAGATACGCAGTATTTT. The entire variable domain, with the rest obtained from reference TRBV9 and TRBJ2-3, is as follows: DSGVTQTPKHLITATGQRVTLRCSPRSGDLSVYWYQQSLDQGLQFLIQYYNGEERAKGNILERFSAQQFPDLHSELNLSSLELGDSALYFCASSTSLGRDRGGFSDTQYFGPGTRLTVL.

The rearrangement links TRBV5-1 to TRBJ2-1; TRBD2 agrees at 10 bases. The trim removed 4 bases at V and 2 bases at J, leaving 3 bases unmatched. This CDR3 region has 15 residues. In germline, CDR1 is SGHRS, CDR2 YFSETQ. This CDR3 reads CASSPGTSAYNEQFF. In DNA form, the CDR3 reads TGCGCCAGCAGCCCCGGGACTAGCGCCTACAATGAGCAGTTCTTC.

This clone has only a few counts. The gene calls are TRBV9 and TRBJ1-1, with a weak D call TRBD1 (6 bases). Between the trimmed V and J ends, which lost 2 bases and 1 base, there was a span of 12 bases. The CDR3 spans 15 residues. The germline CDR1 and CDR2 sequences are SGDLS and YYNGEE. Here the CDR3 reads CASSVGDIENTEAFF. The DNA of the CDR3 is TGTGCCAGCAGCGTCGGGGACATAGAGAACACTGAAGCTTTCTTT.

The genes are TRBV19 and TRBJ2-3; 8 nucleotides agree with TRBD2. CDR3 length: 16 amino acids. Germline V gene lookup returns CDR1 LNHDA and CDR2 SQIVND (reference sequence). The V segment lost 5 bases and the J segment 1 base; nucleotides outside the gene matches: 8. The CDR3 nucleotides read TGTGCCAGTAGTCGGAGCGGGAGAGTCGGCACAGATACGCAGTATTTT. As protein: CASSRSGRVGTDTQYF.

The chain combines TRBV9 with TRBJ1-1; D is ambiguous. Germline V CDR1 and CDR2: SGDLS, YYNGEE. There are 17 residues in the CDR3. The V and J ends lost 0 bases and 5 bases respectively, with 20 bases between them. CDR3 sequence (DNA): TGTGCCAGCAGCGTAGTCCCGGCGGGGAGAATGAGAACTGAAGCTTTCTTT. This sequence encodes CASSVVPAGRMRTEAFF.

The chain couples TRBV7-2 to TRBJ2-5; 8 positions agree with TRBD2. The CDR3 consists of 15 residues. The J segment lost 5 bases and the V segment lost 3 bases, leaving 8 bases of the junction unmatched. The germline CDR1 and CDR2 sequences are SGHTA and FQGNSA. CDR3 DNA: TGTGCCAGCAGCTTGGCGGGGGGCCTGGGGGAGACCCAGTACTTC. It specifies CASSLAGGLGETQYF.

CDR3 DNA sequence: TGTGCCAGTAGTATTCGGTTGGATAATTCACCCCTCCACTTT. The encoded protein is CASSIRLDNSPLHF. The V and J genes are TRBV19 and TRBJ1-6; D is unresolved. Trimming took off 3 bases at V and 5 bases at J, with 8 bases between the two ends. The germline V gene has CDR1 LNHDA and CDR2 SQIVND (reference sequence). The CDR3 covers 14 residues. Full variable domain (remainder filled in from reference TRBV19 and TRBJ1-6): DGGITQSPKYLFRKEGQNVTLSCEQNLNHDAMYWYRQDPGQGLRLIYYSQIVNDFQKGDIAEGYSVSREKKESFPLTVTSAQKNPTAFYLCASSIRLDNSPLHFGNGTRLTVT.

The J gene is TRBJ2-1, the V gene TRBV5-1, with TRBD2 matching over 13 bases. CDR1 and CDR2 from the germline V gene are SGHRS and YFSETQ. J was trimmed by 12 bases and V by 4 bases; bases with no gene match: 19. The CDR3 is made up of 18 amino acids. Written as DNA, the CDR3 is TGCGCCAGCAGCCCTCGGACTAGCGGGAGCGGGCCCACAAGCAGGCAGTTCTTC. It specifies CASSPRTSGSGPTSRQFF.

The V call is TRBV7-2, the J call TRBJ2-1, with a tentative D call TRBD1 (5 bases). Germline assignment: CDR1 SGHTA and CDR2 FQGNSA. V was cut by 4 bases and J by 4 bases, with 23 bases left in between. This CDR3 has 18 residues. The CDR3 nucleotides are TGTGCCAGCAGCTCCTGGGGCCCCCCTAAGGTCCCGTACAATGAGCAGTTCTTC. This sequence encodes CASSSWGPPKVPYNEQFF.

CDR3 nucleotides: TGTGCCAGCAGCGTCCGAACAGGGGGCAGCAATCAGCCCCAGCATTTT. Encoded protein: CASSVRTGGSNQPQHF. The V call is TRBV7-2, the J call TRBJ1-5; 9 bases align to TRBD1. This CDR3 has 16 residues. V shed 5 bases, J shed 1 base, and the junction held 6 bases outside the gene matches. In germline, CDR1 is SGHTA, CDR2 FQGNSA.

The gene calls are TRBV29-1 and TRBJ2-1, with 9 bases fitting TRBD2. In germline, CDR1 is SQVTM, CDR2 ANQGSEA. The CDR3 has 14 amino acids. The CDR3 region is CSYGASGISNEQFF. CDR3 DNA: TGCAGTTATGGAGCTAGCGGGATAAGCAATGAGCAGTTCTTC.

This clone was seen only once. This chain uses TRBV4-3 with TRBJ1-4; D might be TRBD1 (6 bases). This CDR3 region has 17 residues. V was trimmed by 0 bases and J by 5 bases, leaving 16 bases between them. Germline V gene sequence: CDR1 LGHNA, CDR2 YSLEER. The CDR3 bases are TGCGCCAGCAGCCAAGAGATGACAGGCCCATTCAATGAAAAACTGTTTTTT. Translation: CASSQEMTGPFNEKLFF.

V gene TRBV27 combines with J gene TRBJ2-3; 9 nucleotides line up with TRBD2. Looked up from germline, CDR1 is MNHEY and CDR2 is SMNVEV (reference sequence). The length of the CDR3 is 18 residues. The V and J ends lost 8 bases and 1 base, in that order; junction bases with no gene match: 16. This chain's CDR3 is CASSRFRGTSYRTDTQYF. CDR3 nucleotide sequence: TGTGCCAGCTCCCGATTCCGCGGGACTAGCTATCGCACAGATACGCAGTATTTT.

This clone was counted a single time. This rearrangement joins TRBV2 to TRBJ1-2; D unclear. CDR1 and CDR2 (germline): SNHLY, FYNNEI. There are 12 residues in the CDR3. The ends were cut back, 4 bases at V and 8 bases at J, with 11 bases in the middle. Here the CDR3 DNA reads TGTGCCAGCAGTGCAACTCGGAGGGGCTACACCTTC. Translating it yields CASSATRRGYTF.

The rearrangement links TRBV5-6 to TRBJ2-5; D ambiguous. Trimming removed 0 bases at V and 4 bases at J, with 4 bases between. This CDR3 has 12 residues. Germline V gene sequence: CDR1 SGHDT, CDR2 YYEEEE. CDR3 amino acids: CASSLAGETQYF. The CDR3 DNA reads TGTGCCAGCAGCTTGGCGGGAGAGACCCAGTACTTC.

The rearrangement joins TRBV30 to TRBJ2-7; D ambiguous. Germline lookup yields CDR1 GTSNPN and CDR2 SVGIG (reference sequence). V was clipped by 0 bases and J by 7 bases, with 13 bases between them. The CDR3 extends over 13 amino acids. This chain's CDR3 is CAWSVTAPGEQYV. The CDR3 nucleotides are TGTGCCTGGAGTGTAACGGCCCCGGGTGAGCAGTACGTC.

This chain joins TRBV4-3 and TRBJ1-5; 9 nucleotides line up with TRBD1. V shed 2 bases and J 1 base; nucleotides not matched to a gene: 6. CDR1 and CDR2 from the germline V gene are LGHNA and YSLEER. The CDR3 covers 17 residues. In nucleotides, the CDR3 is TGCGCCAGCAGCCAACAAACGACAGGGGGGAGCAATCAGCCCCAGCATTTT. The encoded protein is CASSQQTTGGSNQPQHF.